The clone carrying this T cell receptor (beta chain) was found many times. What it recognizes is unknown. This entry comes from a study of T cells in Graves' hyperthyroidism and ophthalmopathy. Study-level results: The majority of expanded thyroid clonotypes above 0.001 also appeared in blood. Stable hyperthyroidism was separated from ophthalmopathy by a model based on 13 V-J features. The model predicted ophthalmopathy a median roughly 6.3 months before onset.

V lost 2 bases to trimming and J lost 6 bases, with 16 bases between them. This CDR3 contains 15 residues. CDR1 is MNHEY and CDR2 is SVGEGT in the germline V gene. RNA transcripts gave rise to amplified TCR beta CDR3 regions. The TCR CDR3 first-round RT-PCR relied on the HTBI primer set. TCRdb analysed the multiplex PCR reads with MiXCR anew, one entry per CDR3 protein. Counted here are more than 300,000 distinct CDR3 sequences, about a fifth occurring once; the ten biggest clones make up 35% to 45%. The sequencing input was blood. The V and J genes are TRBV6-2 or TRBV6-3 and TRBJ1-2, with a possible D match to TRBD1 (6 bases). This clonotype was obtained from a man between 18 and 35 years old with Graves' ophthalmopathy. The CDR3 sequence: CASSYLQGSRNGYTF. The CDR3, as DNA: TGTGCCAGCAGTTACCTACAGGGTTCTAGGAATGGCTACACCTTC.